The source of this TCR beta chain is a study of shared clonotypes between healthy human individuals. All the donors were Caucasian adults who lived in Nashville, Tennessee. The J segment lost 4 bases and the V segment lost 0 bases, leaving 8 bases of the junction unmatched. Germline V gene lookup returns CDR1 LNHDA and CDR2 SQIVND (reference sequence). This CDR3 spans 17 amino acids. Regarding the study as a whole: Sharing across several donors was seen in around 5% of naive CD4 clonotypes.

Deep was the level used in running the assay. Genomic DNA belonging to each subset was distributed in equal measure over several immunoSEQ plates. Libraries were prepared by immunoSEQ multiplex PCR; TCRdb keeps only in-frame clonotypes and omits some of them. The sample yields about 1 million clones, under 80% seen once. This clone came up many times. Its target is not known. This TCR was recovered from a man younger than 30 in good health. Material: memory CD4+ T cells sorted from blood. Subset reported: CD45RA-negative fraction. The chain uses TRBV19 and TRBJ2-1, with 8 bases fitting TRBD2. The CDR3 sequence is CASSIDAERGLYNEQFF. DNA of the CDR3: TGTGCCAGTAGTATAGACGCGGAGCGGGGGCTGTACAATGAGCAGTTCTTC.